The clone carrying this T cell receptor beta chain was picked up a small number of times. Its specificity is unknown. The sample is drawn from a study of T cells in narcolepsy. Profiling relied on immunoSEQ multiplex PCR, and the TCRdb table lists in-frame clones only, not all of them. In the table there are around 30,000 clones, about three quarters of which are singletons. Findings and caveats of the study: Reportedly, autoreactive clonotypes were serially detected in patients' blood but not controls'. HCRT-specific and TRIB2-specific autoreactive clonotypes appeared among same-patient CSF and blood CD4+ clonotypes.

The germline gives CDR1 MNHEY, CDR2 SMNVEV (reference sequence). The J segment lost 4 bases and the V segment lost 6 bases, leaving 6 bases of the junction unmatched. This CDR3 region has 15 residues. The source material was CD45RA- memory CD4+ T cells from PBMCs. The V call is TRBV27, the J call TRBJ2-5, with 12 nucleotides matching TRBD2. The receptor's source is a human donor with narcolepsy. The CDR3 nucleotides are TGTGCCAGCAGAGATCAACTAGCGGGAGGAGAGACCCAGTACTTC. Its translation: CASRDQLAGGETQYF.